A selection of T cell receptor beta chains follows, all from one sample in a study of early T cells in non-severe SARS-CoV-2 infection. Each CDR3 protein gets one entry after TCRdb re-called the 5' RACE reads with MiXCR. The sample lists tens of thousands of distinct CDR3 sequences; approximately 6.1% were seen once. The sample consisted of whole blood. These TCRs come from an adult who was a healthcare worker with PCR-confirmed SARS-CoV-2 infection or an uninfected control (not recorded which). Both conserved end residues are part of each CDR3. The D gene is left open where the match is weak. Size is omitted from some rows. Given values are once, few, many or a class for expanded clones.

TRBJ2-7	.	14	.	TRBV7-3	CASSRDGNSYEQYF	TGTGCCAGCAGCCGGGACGGGAACTCCTACGAGCAGTACTTC
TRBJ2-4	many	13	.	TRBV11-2	CASSLDGPWSQYF	TGTGCCAGCAGCTTAGACGGTCCGTGGAGTCAGTACTTC
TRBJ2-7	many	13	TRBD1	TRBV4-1	CASSQGTGYEQYF	TGCGCCAGCAGCCAAGGGACAGGCTACGAGCAGTACTTC
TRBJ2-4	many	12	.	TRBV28	CASSSGSRPLDF	TGTGCCAGCAGCTCCGGTTCCCGCCCGTTGGACTTC
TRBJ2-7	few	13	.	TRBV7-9	CASSLGPDYEQYF	TGTGCCAGCAGCTTAGGTCCCGACTACGAGCAGTACTTC
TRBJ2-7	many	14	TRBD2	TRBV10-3	CAISRSGSRYEQYF	TGTGCCATCAGTCGAAGCGGGAGTCGTTACGAGCAGTACTTC
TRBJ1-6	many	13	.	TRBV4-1	CASSQDRDSPLHF	TGCGCCAGCAGCCAAGACAGGGATTCACCCCTCCACTTT
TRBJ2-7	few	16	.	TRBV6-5	CASRRTSGTLSYEQYF	TGTGCCAGCAGGCGAACATCCGGGACATTGTCCTACGAGCAGTACTTC
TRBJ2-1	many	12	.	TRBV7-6	CASSSVRNEQFF	TGTGCCAGCAGCTCCGTTCGGAATGAGCAGTTCTTC
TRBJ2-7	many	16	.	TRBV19	CASSPGTLHASYEQYF	TGTGCCAGTAGCCCGGGGACCCTCCATGCTTCCTACGAGCAGTACTTC
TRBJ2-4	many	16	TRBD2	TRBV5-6	CASSLGAGVSKNIQYF	TGTGCCAGCAGCTTGGGAGCGGGAGTTTCCAAAAACATTCAGTACTTC
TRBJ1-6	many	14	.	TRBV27	CASSLGTYNSPLHF	TGTGCCAGCAGTTTAGGGACCTATAATTCACCCCTCCACTTT
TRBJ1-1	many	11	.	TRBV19	CASMSWPEAFF	TGTGCCAGTATGTCGTGGCCTGAAGCTTTCTTT
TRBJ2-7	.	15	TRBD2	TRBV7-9	CASSLVSGRAQEQYF	TGTGCCAGCAGCTTAGTGAGCGGGAGGGCCCAGGAGCAGTACTTC
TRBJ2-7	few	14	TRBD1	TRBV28	CASIPGQGLHEQYF	TGTGCCAGCATCCCGGGACAGGGTCTCCACGAGCAGTACTTC
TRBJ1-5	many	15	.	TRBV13	CASSFQGTPARPQHF	TGTGCCAGCAGCTTCCAGGGGACACCAGCCAGGCCCCAGCATTTT
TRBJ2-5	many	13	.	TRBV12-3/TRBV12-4	CASSLTRWETQYF	TGTGCCAGCAGTTTGACTAGGTGGGAGACCCAGTACTTC
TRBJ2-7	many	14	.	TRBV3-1	CASSQGSQTYEQYF	TGTGCCAGCAGCCAAGGGTCACAGACCTACGAGCAGTACTTC
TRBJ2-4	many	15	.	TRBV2	CASSEASAAKNIQYF	TGTGCCAGCAGTGAAGCATCGGCAGCCAAAAACATTCAGTACTTC
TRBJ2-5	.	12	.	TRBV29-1	CSVESGGETQYF	TGCAGCGTTGAGTCCGGAGGGGAGACCCAGTACTTC
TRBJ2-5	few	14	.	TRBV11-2	CASSLGSREETQYF	TGTGCCAGCAGCTTAGGGTCCAGAGAAGAGACCCAGTACTTC
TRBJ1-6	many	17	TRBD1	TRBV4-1	CASSQWDNRQGDSPLHF	TGCGCCAGCAGCCAATGGGACAACCGGCAGGGGGATTCACCCCTCCACTTT
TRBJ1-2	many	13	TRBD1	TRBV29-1	CSVATGQNYGYTF	TGCAGCGTCGCGACAGGGCAGAACTATGGCTACACCTTC
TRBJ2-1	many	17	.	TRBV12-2	CASRLAFGLAPYNEQFF	TGTGCAAGTCGCTTAGCCTTTGGACTAGCACCCTACAATGAGCAGTTCTTC
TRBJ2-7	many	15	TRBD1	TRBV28	CASSLEGQTGGEQYF	TGTGCCAGCAGTTTAGAGGGACAGACCGGCGGCGAGCAGTACTTC
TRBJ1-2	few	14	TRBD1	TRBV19	CASSSGQGLYGYTF	TGTGCCAGTAGTTCGGGACAGGGGCTTTACGGCTACACCTTC
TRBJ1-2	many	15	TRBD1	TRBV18	CASSPPSRDRDGYTF	TGTGCCAGCTCACCACCGAGCCGGGACAGGGATGGCTACACCTTC
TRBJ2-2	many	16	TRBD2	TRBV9	CASSDAAASGTGELFF	TGTGCCAGCAGCGACGCGGCGGCTAGCGGTACCGGGGAGCTGTTTTTT
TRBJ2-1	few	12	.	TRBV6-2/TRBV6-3	CASSSQANEQFF	TGTGCCAGCAGTTCCCAAGCAAATGAGCAGTTCTTC
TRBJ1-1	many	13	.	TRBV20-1	CSARSGFGAEAFF	TGCAGTGCTAGGTCTGGGTTTGGCGCTGAAGCTTTCTTT
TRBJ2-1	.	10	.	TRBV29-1	CSVVVSEQFF	TGCAGCGTTGTAGTAAGTGAGCAGTTCTTC
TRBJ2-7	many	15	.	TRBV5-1	CASSLPGDSSYEQYF	TGCGCCAGCAGCTTGCCGGGGGACAGCTCCTACGAGCAGTACTTC
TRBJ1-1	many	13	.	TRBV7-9	CASSRTANTEAFF	TGTGCCAGCAGCAGGACGGCGAACACTGAAGCTTTCTTT
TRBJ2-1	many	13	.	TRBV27	CASSLGRNNEQFF	TGTGCCAGCAGTTTAGGCCGGAACAATGAGCAGTTCTTC
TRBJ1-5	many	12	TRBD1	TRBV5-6	CASSPPGGTQHF	TGTGCCAGCAGCCCGCCAGGGGGCACCCAGCATTTT
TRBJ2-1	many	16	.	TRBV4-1	CASSQLDIITYNEQFF	TGCGCCAGCAGCCAACTAGACATCATAACTTACAATGAGCAGTTCTTC
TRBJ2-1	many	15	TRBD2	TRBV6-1	CASSDFAGGPGEQFF	TGTGCCAGCAGTGATTTTGCGGGAGGGCCGGGTGAGCAGTTCTTC
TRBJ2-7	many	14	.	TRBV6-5	CASSTGTGAYEQYF	TGTGCCAGCAGTACCGGGACGGGAGCCTACGAGCAGTACTTC
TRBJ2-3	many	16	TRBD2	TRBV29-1	CSVEDPTSVSTDTQYF	TGCAGCGTTGAAGACCCGACTAGCGTTAGCACAGATACGCAGTATTTT
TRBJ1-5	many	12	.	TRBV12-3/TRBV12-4	CASSRQGQPQHF	TGTGCCAGCAGCCGTCAGGGTCAGCCCCAGCATTTT
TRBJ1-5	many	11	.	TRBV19	CASSASWPQHF	TGTGCCAGTAGTGCATCCTGGCCCCAGCATTTT
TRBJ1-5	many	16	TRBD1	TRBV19	CASSSGTARFNQPQHF	TGTGCCAGTAGTTCCGGGACAGCCCGATTTAATCAGCCCCAGCATTTT
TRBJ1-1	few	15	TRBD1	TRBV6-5	CASSPAGTGDSEAFF	TGTGCCAGCAGTCCAGCCGGGACAGGGGACTCTGAAGCTTTCTTT
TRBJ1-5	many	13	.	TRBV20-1	CSAPPQGNQPQHF	TGCAGTGCCCCTCCGCAGGGCAATCAGCCCCAGCATTTT
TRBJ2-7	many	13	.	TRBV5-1	CASSDSASYEQYF	TGCGCCAGCAGCGACAGCGCCTCCTACGAGCAGTACTTC
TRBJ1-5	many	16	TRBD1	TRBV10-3	CAISESMQGGNQPQHF	TGTGCCATCAGTGAGTCGATGCAGGGGGGAAATCAGCCCCAGCATTTT
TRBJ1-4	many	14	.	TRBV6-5	CASSPRRTNEKLFF	TGTGCCAGCAGCCCTAGGAGAACTAATGAAAAACTGTTTTTT
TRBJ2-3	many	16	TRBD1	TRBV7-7	CASSLGAGGTADTQYF	TGTGCTAGCAGCTTAGGAGCAGGGGGTACTGCAGATACGCAGTATTTT
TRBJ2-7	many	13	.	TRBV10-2	CASSESRSREQYF	TGCGCCAGCAGTGAGTCGAGATCTAGGGAGCAGTACTTC
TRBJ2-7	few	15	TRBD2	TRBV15	CATSRDLAGGREQYF	TGTGCCACCAGCAGAGATCTGGCGGGAGGCCGCGAGCAGTACTTC
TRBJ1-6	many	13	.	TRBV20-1	CSATRGIGSPLHF	TGCAGTGCTACTAGAGGGATTGGTTCACCCCTCCACTTT
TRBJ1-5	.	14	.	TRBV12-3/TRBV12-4	CASPFTTLNQPQHF	TGTGCCAGCCCCTTCACTACCCTCAATCAGCCCCAGCATTTT
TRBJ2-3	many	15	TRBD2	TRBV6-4	CASSKTSGSTDTQYF	TGTGCCAGCAGTAAAACTAGCGGGAGCACAGATACGCAGTATTTT